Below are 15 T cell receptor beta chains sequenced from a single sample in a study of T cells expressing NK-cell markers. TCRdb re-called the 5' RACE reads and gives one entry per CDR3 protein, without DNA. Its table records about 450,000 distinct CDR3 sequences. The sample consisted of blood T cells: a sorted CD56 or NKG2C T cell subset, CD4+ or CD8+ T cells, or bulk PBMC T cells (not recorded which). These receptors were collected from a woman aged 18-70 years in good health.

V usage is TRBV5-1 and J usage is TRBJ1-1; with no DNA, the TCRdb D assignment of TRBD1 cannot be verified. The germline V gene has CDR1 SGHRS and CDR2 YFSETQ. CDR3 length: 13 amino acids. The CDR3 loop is CASMGAFGTEAFF. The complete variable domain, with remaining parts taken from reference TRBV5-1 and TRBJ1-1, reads KAGVTQTPRYLIKTRGQQVTLSCSPISGHRSVSWYQQTPGQGLQFLFEYFSETQRNKGNFPGRFSGRQFSNSRSEMNVSTLELGDSALYLCASMGAFGTEAFFGQGTRLTVV.

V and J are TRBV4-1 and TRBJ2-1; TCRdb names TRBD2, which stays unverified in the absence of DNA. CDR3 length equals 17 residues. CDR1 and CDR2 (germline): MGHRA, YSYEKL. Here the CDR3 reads CASSHPEGGRAFNEQFF.

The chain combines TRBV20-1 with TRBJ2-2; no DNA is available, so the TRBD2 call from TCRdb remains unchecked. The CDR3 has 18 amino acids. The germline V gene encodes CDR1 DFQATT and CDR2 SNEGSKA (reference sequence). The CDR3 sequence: CSARILRSGRADTGELFF.

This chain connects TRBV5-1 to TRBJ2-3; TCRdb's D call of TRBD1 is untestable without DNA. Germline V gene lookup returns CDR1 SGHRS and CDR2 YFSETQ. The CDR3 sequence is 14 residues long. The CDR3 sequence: CASNKARPGDTQYF. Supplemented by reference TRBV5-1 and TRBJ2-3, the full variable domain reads KAGVTQTPRYLIKTRGQQVTLSCSPISGHRSVSWYQQTPGQGLQFLFEYFSETQRNKGNFPGRFSGRQFSNSRSEMNVSTLELGDSALYLCASNKARPGDTQYFGPGTRLTVL.

CDR3 amino acids: CASKREGRYNEQFF. This chain uses TRBV2 with TRBJ2-1; checking the TCRdb D call of TRBD2 is not possible without DNA. The CDR3 spans 14 residues. CDR1 and CDR2 from the germline V gene are SNHLY and FYNNEI.

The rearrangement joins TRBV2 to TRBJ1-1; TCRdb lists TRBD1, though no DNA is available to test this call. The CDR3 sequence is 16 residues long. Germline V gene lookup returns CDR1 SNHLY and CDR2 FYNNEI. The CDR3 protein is CASSGTGGLWSTEAFF.

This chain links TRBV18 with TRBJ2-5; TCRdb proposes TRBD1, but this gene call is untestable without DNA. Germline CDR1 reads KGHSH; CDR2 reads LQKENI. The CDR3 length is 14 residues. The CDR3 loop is CASSPPRGVETQYF.

CDR3 amino acids: CSARIYTGFRTEAFF. This rearrangement joins TRBV20-1 to TRBJ1-1; TCRdb returns TRBD1, unconfirmable since there is no DNA. Per germline, CDR1 DFQATT and CDR2 SNEGSKA (reference sequence). The CDR3 is 15 amino acids.

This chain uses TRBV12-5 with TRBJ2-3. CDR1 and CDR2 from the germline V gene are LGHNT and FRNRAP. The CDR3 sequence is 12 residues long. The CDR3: CASGLGRHTQYF.

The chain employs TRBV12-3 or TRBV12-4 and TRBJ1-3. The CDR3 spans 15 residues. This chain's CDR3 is CASSFGHATGNTIYF.

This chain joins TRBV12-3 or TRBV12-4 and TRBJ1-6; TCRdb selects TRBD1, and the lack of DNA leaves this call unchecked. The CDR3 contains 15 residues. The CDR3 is CASSLFGDRNSPLHF.

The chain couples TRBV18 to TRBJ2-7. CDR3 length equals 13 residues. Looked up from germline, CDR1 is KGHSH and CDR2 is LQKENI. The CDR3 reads CASSPTHSYEQYF.

This CDR3 reads CASSQRNPYEQYF. The V and J genes are TRBV5-8 and TRBJ2-7. CDR1 and CDR2 from the germline V gene are SGHTS and YDEGEE. This CDR3 comprises 13 residues.

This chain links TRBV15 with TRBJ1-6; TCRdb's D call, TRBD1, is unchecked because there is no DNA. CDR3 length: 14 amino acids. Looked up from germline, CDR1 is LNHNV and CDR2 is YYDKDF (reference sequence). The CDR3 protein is CATSRVRGSSPLHF.

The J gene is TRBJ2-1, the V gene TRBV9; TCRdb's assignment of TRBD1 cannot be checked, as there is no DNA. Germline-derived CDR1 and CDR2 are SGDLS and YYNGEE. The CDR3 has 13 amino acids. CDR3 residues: CASSHRGPNEQFF.